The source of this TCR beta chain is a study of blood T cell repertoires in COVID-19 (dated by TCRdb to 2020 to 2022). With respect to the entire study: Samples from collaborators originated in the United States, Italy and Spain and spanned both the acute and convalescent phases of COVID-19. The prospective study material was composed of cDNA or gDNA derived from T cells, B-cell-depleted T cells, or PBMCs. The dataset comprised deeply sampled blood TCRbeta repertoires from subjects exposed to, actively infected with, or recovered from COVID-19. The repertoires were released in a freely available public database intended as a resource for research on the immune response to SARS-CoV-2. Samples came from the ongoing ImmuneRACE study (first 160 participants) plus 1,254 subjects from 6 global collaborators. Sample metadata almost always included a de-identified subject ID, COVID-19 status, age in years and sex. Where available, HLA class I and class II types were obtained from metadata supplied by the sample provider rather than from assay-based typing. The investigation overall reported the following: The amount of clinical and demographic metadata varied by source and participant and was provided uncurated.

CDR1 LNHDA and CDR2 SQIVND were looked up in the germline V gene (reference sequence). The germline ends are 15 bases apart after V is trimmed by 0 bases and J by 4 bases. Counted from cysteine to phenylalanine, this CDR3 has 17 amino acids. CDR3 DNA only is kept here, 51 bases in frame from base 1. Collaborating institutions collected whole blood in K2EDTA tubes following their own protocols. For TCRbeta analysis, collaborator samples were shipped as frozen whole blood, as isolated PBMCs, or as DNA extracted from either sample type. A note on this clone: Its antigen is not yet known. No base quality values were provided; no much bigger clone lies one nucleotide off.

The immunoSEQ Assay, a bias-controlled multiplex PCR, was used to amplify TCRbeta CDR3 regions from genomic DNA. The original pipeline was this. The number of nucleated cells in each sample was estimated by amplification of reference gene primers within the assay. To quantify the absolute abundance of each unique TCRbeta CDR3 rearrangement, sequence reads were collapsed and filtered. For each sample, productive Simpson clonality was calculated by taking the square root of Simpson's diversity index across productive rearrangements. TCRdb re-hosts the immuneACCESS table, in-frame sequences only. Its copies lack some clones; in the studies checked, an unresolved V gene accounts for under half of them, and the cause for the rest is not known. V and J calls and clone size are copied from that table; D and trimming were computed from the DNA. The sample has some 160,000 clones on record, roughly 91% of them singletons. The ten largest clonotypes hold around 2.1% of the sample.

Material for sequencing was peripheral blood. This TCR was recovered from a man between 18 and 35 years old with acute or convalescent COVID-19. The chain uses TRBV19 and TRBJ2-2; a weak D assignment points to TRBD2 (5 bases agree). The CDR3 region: CASSIDRGLGPTGELFF. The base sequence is TGTGCCAGTAGTATAGATCGGGGATTAGGTCCCACCGGGGAGCTGTTTTTT.